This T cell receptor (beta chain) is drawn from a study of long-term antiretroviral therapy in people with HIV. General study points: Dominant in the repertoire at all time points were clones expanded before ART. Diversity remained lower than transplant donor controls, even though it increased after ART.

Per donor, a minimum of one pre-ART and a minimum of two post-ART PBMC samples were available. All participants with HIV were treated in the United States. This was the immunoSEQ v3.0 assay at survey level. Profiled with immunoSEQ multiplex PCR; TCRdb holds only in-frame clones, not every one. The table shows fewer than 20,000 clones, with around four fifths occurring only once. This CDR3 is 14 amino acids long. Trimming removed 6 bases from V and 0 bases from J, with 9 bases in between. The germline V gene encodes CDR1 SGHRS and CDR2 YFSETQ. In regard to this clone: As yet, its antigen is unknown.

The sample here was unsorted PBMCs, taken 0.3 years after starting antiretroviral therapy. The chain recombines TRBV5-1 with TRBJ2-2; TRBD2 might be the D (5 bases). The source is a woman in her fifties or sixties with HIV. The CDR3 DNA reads TGCGCCAGCAAACGGACTCCGAACACCGGGGAGCTGTTTTTT. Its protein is CASKRTPNTGELFF.